Below, 4 T cell receptor beta chains from the same sample are listed, as sequenced in a study of cytomegalovirus exposure and HLA in healthy donors. It was with 60 Vbeta and 13 Jbeta primers that the PCR ran. Only in-frame clones appear in the TCRdb table, and some are missing; sequencing was by immunoSEQ multiplex PCR. The data hold roughly 120,000 clones, with about 79% observed a single time. Sequencing was carried out using PBMCs. These receptors were taken from a man between 18 and 29 years old in good health and CMV-seronegative.

A note on this clone: At one end, the junction sequence differs from germline, possibly due to a read error. CDR3: CSSSLVSFSDREDYGYTF. The DNA of the CDR3 is TGTTCCAGCAGCTTAGTTTCATTCTCGGACAGGGAAGACTATGGCTACACCTTC. The J gene is TRBJ1-2, the V gene TRBV7-9; 8 bases are shared with TRBD1. The germline V gene has CDR1 SEHNR and CDR2 FQNEAQ (reference sequence). This CDR3 spans 18 amino acids.

The chain couples TRBV9 to TRBJ2-1; TRBD2 agrees at 13 bases. Germline V lookup: CDR1 SGDLS, CDR2 YYNGEE. Trimming cost V 3 bases and J 3 bases; bases outside gene matches: 9. The CDR3 spans 18 residues. Here the CDR3 reads CASSAEPGLAGHYNEQFF. CDR3 nucleotide sequence: TGTGCCAGCAGCGCGGAGCCGGGACTAGCGGGACACTACAATGAGCAGTTCTTC.

V usage is TRBV7-9 and J usage is TRBJ1-2; no firm D call. V was cut by 1 base and J by 8 bases, with 11 bases left in between. Germline V gene sequence: CDR1 SEHNR, CDR2 FQNEAQ (reference sequence). This CDR3 region has 13 residues. CDR3 loop: CASSLGEWPGYTF. In DNA form, the CDR3 reads TGTGCCAGCAGCTTAGGGGAGTGGCCGGGCTACACCTTC.

This clone was observed once. V usage is TRBV15 and J usage is TRBJ2-7, with TRBD1 identical over 9 bases. V was pared by 4 bases and J by 8 bases, with 9 bases of the junction left unmatched. Germline V CDR1 and CDR2: LNHNV, YYDKDF (reference sequence). The CDR3 length is 14 residues. The CDR3 reads CATSTSGGTGKQYF. CDR3 DNA: TGTGCCACCAGCACCTCTGGGGGGACAGGGAAGCAGTACTTC.